This T cell receptor beta chain was captured in a study of cytomegalovirus exposure and HLA in healthy donors (dated by TCRdb to the late 2010s). At the level of the whole study: In an earlier analysis of under 600 of the donors, approximately 300 Gb of sequence data and 95 million to 130 million unique TCR beta sequences from roughly 190 million T cells were reported. Along with the roughly 710-subject first cohort, a separate validation cohort of 120 different subjects was used. An early release that covered approximately 600 HLA-typed donors contained 300 to 350 gigabases of sequencing data and some 87 million unique TCR sequences. Of the 398 genotyped donors, 65% to 90% fell in the genetic ancestry cluster associated with self-reported Caucasian donors. The T cell repertoires of under 700 subjects were profiled by immunosequencing and related to cytomegalovirus serostatus. To study patterns of TCR occurrence, a later analysis re-analyzed previously published TCR beta repertoires from 700 or so donors and added high-resolution HLA genotyping. Typing coverage varied by locus: about 620-630 donors for A, B, C, DRB1 and DQB1; 522 for DQA1; some 610 for DPA1; roughly 470 for DPB1. The later analysis used no new phenotypic data to find candidate immune exposures, relying instead on TCR beta sequences and their occurrence across donors. HLA typing covered class I and class II loci at four-digit resolution. All discovery cohort repertoires had been generated on a single sequencing platform. Genome-wide SNP genotypes for about three fifths of the roughly 670 donors were used in a later genetic analysis, which treated that subset as a discovery cohort. The aim of the study was to test whether cataloging public T cell receptors could identify signatures of past pathogen exposure. About 5 DR-DQ haplotypes were handled as single units for association and clustering, since linkage in the cohort was strong. The study combined high-throughput TCR immunosequencing, statistical association of individual TCRs with disease status, and machine learning to predict cytomegalovirus infection status. Donor age, sex, ethnicity and CMV serostatus were compiled together with the repertoire data. Among approximately 370 genotyped donors of the cohort, an average of approximately 200,000 unique TCR beta nucleotide sequences was sequenced per donor, of which approximately 19% were non-productive. An earlier analysis of approximately 500 of the donors applied high-throughput TCR beta sequencing to assess whether each TCR beta V gene segment acted as functional or pseudogenic. Study-wide conclusions, independent of this receptor: According to a later analysis, parvovirus B19, influenza, CMV and Epstein-Barr virus appeared linked to several top co-occurrence clusters. A further reported finding was that TCR beta sequences accurately predicted the HLA-A and HLA-B alleles for most subjects in the first cohort. For the cohort, immune exposure information was limited to CMV serostatus. The sequencing pipeline was judged likely to have produced a cluster of highly shared sequence variants as a technical artifact. Because some donors lacked HLA typing at each locus, the association tests relied only on the typed subset. In an earlier analysis of 450 to 750 of the donors, most TCR beta V segments appeared in productive rearrangements about 87% or about 30% of the time, broadly matching IMGT annotations. The study gave a list of under 200 TCR beta chains associated with cytomegalovirus. In both the original and validation cohorts, the classifier was reported to diagnose cytomegalovirus status with high specificity and sensitivity. The 87-base-pair reads could not distinguish some IMGT-functional V segments, including TRBV6-2 and TRBV6-3, so those segments were excluded. Across donors, most TCR sequences were observed very rarely, whereas some public TCRs were present in many individuals. Linkage disequilibrium might explain the correlated functional status among segregating V segments, but an unknown experimental factor could not be excluded. According to a later genetic analysis, donors in an Asian-associated ancestry cluster had fewer N-insertions in productive TCRs than the approximately 650-donor mean. At a false discovery rate of 0.05, a later analysis linked under 20,000 TCR beta sequences to specific HLA alleles. Assigning TCR associations to individual alleles was difficult when HLA alleles, especially DR and DQ, strongly co-occurred. The cohort was sequenced for TCR beta chains only, and without alpha or paired-chain data the features that could be detected were limited. Presence/absence analyses assumed roughly uniform sequencing depth across donors, an assumption that may not hold. In a later analysis, most CMV-associated TCR beta chains were found to appear HLA-restricted, with HLA associations seemingly driven largely by CMV exposure. In a later genetic analysis, a missense DCLRE1C variant was associated with V-gene and J-gene trimming of TCR beta chains, and the association was replicated in an independent cohort. Three of the identified cytomegalovirus-associated TCR beta chains were confirmed in vitro to be specific for cytomegalovirus antigens. In a later analysis, the rate of TCR association differed among HLA loci, with DRB1 alleles having the most associated TCRs and HLA-C alleles having the fewest. It was suggested by the authors that the approach could potentially be generalized to other disease states and immunological phenotypes. Because counts were too low, some 17 rarely observed V segments, including chromosome 9 orphons, were left out of the earlier analysis of 500 to 650 of the donors. Compared with equally common non-associated chains, HLA-associated TCR beta chains in a later analysis were more clonally expanded and had lower generation probabilities.

Library preparation employed the immunoSEQ multiplex PCR assay. The multiplex PCR relied on a mix of 60 forward primers for TCR Vbeta segments and 13 reverse primers for TCR Jbeta segments. The CDR3 region of rearranged TCR beta genes was amplified from genomic DNA with a multiplex PCR assay. Amplified TCR beta libraries were sequenced as 87-base-pair reads on the Illumina HiSeq System. The source study handled its data this way. A later analysis tallied 80 million to 95 million unique TCR beta chains across the roughly 610 repertoires, and approximately 12 million of those chains were shared by two or more donors. Raw reads were error-corrected and collapsed into unique sequences by a nearest-neighbor algorithm in which closely related sequences were merged to remove PCR and sequencing errors. CDR3 sequences were aligned to IMGT reference sequences to assign V, D and J gene segments. For a sequence to be retained, a match of at least six nucleotides was required to both a V gene segment and a J gene segment. Rearrangements were called productive when the CDR3 lacked stop codons and stayed in frame with V and J; all others were non-productive. Following IMGT convention, CDR3 was defined as the stretch from the second conserved V-encoded cysteine to the conserved J-encoded phenylalanine. The earlier analysis of about 610 of the donors excluded sequences that lacked an unambiguous match to a single V gene segment. An earlier analysis of around 600 of the donors classified V segments as functional when productive rearrangements were above 56.7% and as segregating when the standard deviation between donors was above 5%. A statistical classification framework was built to diagnose cytomegalovirus status from the catalog of TCR beta chain sequences. In a later analysis, V and J genes were assigned by comparing TCR nucleotide sequences against IMGT/GENE-DB human TR gene sequences. Using the TCRdist pipeline, a later analysis assigned CDR3 sequences along with most-parsimonious VDJ recombination scenarios. In a later analysis, every TCR beta chain was defined by the combination of its CDR3 amino acid sequence and its V-gene family, and reads without a unique V-gene family were dropped. A later analysis removed 600 or so highly shared, low-generation-probability nucleotide sequences to deal with suspected cross-contamination and a sequencing artifact. A later analysis calculated a clonal expansion index for each public chain from normalized within-repertoire ranks of inferred template counts. In a later analysis, generation probabilities were computed using a VDJ recombination model fitted to out-of-frame rearrangements, and the results were checked against IGoR. In a later analysis, TCR-TCR, TCR-HLA and TCR-CMV co-occurrence was scored with hypergeometric tests, and a repertoire-size bias correction was applied to TCR pairs. In a later analysis, false discovery rates were estimated by permuting HLA or CMV assignments 20 times. In a later analysis, co-occurring TCRs were grouped using DBSCAN, with TCRdist sequence similarity added in when clustering inside HLA-allele-positive subsets. For co-occurrence clustering, repertoires with fewer than 30,000 or more than 120,000 public chains were excluded, along with roughly 5 repertoires with anomalous nucleotide sharing. TCRdb took this table from immuneACCESS and kept in-frame rearrangements with V and J called. Such tables lack part of the clones; where checked against another copy, unresolved V genes explain under half of the gap, and the rest is unexplained. That table is the source of V, J and clone size, and D and trimming were worked out from the DNA. Here the sample has approximately 100,000 clones; about 70% occur a single time. Around 5.8% of the sample rests with the top ten.

The cohort comprised under 700 healthy bone marrow donors. At the time of sampling, every cohort member was nominally healthy, though immune exposures that went unrecorded were likely present. The donor was CMV seropositive and belonged to the group of 250 to 300 seropositive cohort members. Each donor provided a peripheral blood sample, and peripheral blood mononuclear cells were used for TCR beta sequencing. The Qiagen DNeasy Blood Extraction Kit was used to extract genomic DNA from the blood cell samples. This clone was counted between two and nine times. Its recognized antigen is unknown. No per-base quality is available; no much larger clone lies one base away. The CDR3 goes from the cysteine to the phenylalanine over 14 residues. The CDR3 DNA has 42 bases and is translated from base 1. From V the trimming removes 6 bases and from J it removes 5 bases, while the gene matches leave 9 bases of the junction unaccounted for. The germline V gene gives CDR1 as SQVTM and CDR2 as ANQGSEA.

The sequenced material came from PBMCs. The sequence is built from TRBV29-1 and TRBJ2-5; the central 10 bases match TRBD1. The TCR originated in a woman aged 45-65 years in good health and CMV-seropositive. At the DNA level, the sequence is TGCAGCGTCGGCTGGGACAGGGGACGGGAGACCCAGTACTTC. Its product reads: CSVGWDRGRETQYF.